This TCR beta chain was sequenced during a study of CD8 T cells in Susac syndrome. The RNA, roughly 0.5 to 1 ug, was put through reverse transcription using random hexamers. It was immunoSEQ multiplex PCR that amplified TCR beta CDR3 across 54 Vbeta and 13 Jbeta. Each CDR3 protein is one row after TCRdb ran MiXCR on the immunoSEQ multiplex PCR reads. The top ten clones hold about 0.09% of a sample with approximately 200,000 distinct CDR3 sequences, roughly 96% of them seen once. The CDR3 runs to 16 residues. The trim removed 0 bases at V and 9 bases at J, leaving 7 bases unmatched. Germline V CDR1 and CDR2: DFQATT, SNEGSKA (reference sequence). Peripheral blood CD8+ and CD4+ T cells were profiled by TCR beta sequencing.

The sequenced sample was CD4+ T cells from PBMCs. The sequence was collected from a human donor with multiple sclerosis. This rearrangement joins TRBV20-1 to TRBJ2-1, with 14 positions matching TRBD2. The CDR3 DNA reads as TGCAGTGCTAGAGATCGTCGACTAGCGGGGGGGCCTGAGCAGTTCTTC. It codes for CSARDRRLAGGPEQFF.